The clone carrying this T cell receptor beta chain was seen only once. TCRdb's table, derived via immunoSEQ multiplex PCR, lists solely in-frame clones and lacks some. This sample carries 10,000 or so clones, approximately 90% of them seen once, and the ten largest clones take over 20%. These data belong to a study of control samples from healthy donors and cancer patients. CDR3 size: 15 residues. Between the trimmed V and J ends, which lost 5 bases and 6 bases, there was a span of 19 bases. Per the germline V gene, CDR1 is MDHEN and CDR2 is SYDVKM. The source is a man aged 55 to 69 with colorectal cancer. Sequencing input: PBMCs. This chain joins TRBV28 and TRBJ1-2; D uncertain. CDR3 sequence: CASSPFWGAPHGYTF. The CDR3 DNA follows: TGTGCCAGCAGTCCCTTTTGGGGAGCGCCCCATGGCTACACCTTC.